Described below is a single TCR beta chain sequence and its context. The target antigen is unknown. The data derive from a study of T cells in Graves' hyperthyroidism and ophthalmopathy. Points from the study as a whole: The model made its ophthalmopathy prediction, and onset followed a median about 5.9 months later. Separating ophthalmopathy from stable hyperthyroidism was achieved by a 13 V-J model.

Amplification of TCR beta CDR3 regions used RNA as the template. During a first-round RT-PCR of the TCR CDR3, the HTBI primer set was used. Each CDR3 protein gets one entry after TCRdb re-called the multiplex PCR reads with MiXCR. The table lists about 840,000 distinct CDR3 sequences, around 38% of them singletons. The CDR3 has 15 residues. The germline gives CDR1 SEHNR, CDR2 FQNEAQ (reference sequence). Trimming cost V 5 bases and J 3 bases; bases outside gene matches: 9. This sequence originates from a young man with Graves' hyperthyroidism. V and J are TRBV7-9 and TRBJ2-7; TRBD1 agrees at 8 bases. The sample was blood. CDR3 DNA sequence: TGTGCCAGCAGCCGCGGACAGGGAGCGGGCTACGAGCAGTACTTC. This gives the protein CASSRGQGAGYEQYF.